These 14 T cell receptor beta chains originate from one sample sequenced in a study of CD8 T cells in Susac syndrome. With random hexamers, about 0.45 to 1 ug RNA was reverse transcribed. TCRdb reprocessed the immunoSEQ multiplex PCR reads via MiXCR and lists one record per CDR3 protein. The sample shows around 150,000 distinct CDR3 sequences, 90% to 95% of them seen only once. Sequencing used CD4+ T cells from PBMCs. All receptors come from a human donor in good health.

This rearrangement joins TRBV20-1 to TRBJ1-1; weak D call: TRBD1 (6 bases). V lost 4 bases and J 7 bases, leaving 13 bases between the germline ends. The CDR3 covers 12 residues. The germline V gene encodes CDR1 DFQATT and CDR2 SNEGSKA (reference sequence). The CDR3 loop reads CSAISRGGEAFF. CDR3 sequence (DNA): TGCAGTGCTATATCCAGGGGAGGTGAAGCTTTCTTT.

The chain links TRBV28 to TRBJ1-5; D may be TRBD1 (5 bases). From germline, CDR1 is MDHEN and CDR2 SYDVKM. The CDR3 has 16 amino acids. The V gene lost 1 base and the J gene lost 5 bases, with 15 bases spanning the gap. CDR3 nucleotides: TGTGCCAGCAGTTTATCTGCAGGGAGGAGCGATCAGCCCCAGCATTTT. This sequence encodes CASSLSAGRSDQPQHF.

The CDR3 DNA reads as TGTGCCAGCAGCGAGGACAGTTACTATGGCTACACCTTC. Amino acid sequence: CASSEDSYYGYTF. The chain links TRBV9 to TRBJ1-2, with D possibly being TRBD1 (6 bases). Germline V gene data show CDR1 as SGDLS and CDR2 as YYNGEE. The V end lost 3 bases, the J end lost 3 bases, and 9 bases lay between the germline ends. This CDR3 spans 13 amino acids. The whole variable domain, remainder taken from reference TRBV9 and TRBJ1-2, is DSGVTQTPKHLITATGQRVTLRCSPRSGDLSVYWYQQSLDQGLQFLIQYYNGEERAKGNILERFSAQQFPDLHSELNLSSLELGDSALYFCASSEDSYYGYTFGSGTRLTVV.

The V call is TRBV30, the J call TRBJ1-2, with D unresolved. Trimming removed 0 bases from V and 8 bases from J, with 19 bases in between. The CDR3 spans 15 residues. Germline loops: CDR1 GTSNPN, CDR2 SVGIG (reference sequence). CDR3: CAWSVAFLRPGGYTF. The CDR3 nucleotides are TGTGCCTGGAGTGTGGCGTTTCTCCGACCGGGCGGCTACACCTTC. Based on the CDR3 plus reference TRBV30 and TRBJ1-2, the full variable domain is SQTIHQWPATLVQPVGSPLSLECTVEGTSNPNLYWYRQAAGRGLQLLFYSVGIGQISSEVPQNLSASRPQDRQFILSSKKLLLSDSGFYLCAWSVAFLRPGGYTFGSGTRLTVV.

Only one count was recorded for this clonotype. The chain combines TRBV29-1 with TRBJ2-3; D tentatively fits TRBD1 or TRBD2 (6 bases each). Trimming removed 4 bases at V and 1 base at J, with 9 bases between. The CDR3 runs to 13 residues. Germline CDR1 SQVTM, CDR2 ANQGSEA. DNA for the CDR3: TGCAGCGTTGGTGGGGGGCGCACAGATACGCAGTATTTT. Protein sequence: CSVGGGRTDTQYF.

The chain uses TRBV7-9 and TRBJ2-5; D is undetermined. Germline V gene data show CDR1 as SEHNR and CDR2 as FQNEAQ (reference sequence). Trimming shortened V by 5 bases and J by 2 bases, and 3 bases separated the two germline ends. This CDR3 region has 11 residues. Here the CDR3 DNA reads TGTGCCAGCAGCCATCAAGAGACCCAGTACTTC. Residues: CASSHQETQYF.

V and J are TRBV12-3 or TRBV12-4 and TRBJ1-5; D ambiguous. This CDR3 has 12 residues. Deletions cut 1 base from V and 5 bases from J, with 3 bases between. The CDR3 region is CASSLVDQPQHF. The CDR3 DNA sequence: TGTGCCAGCAGTTTAGTAGATCAGCCCCAGCATTTT.

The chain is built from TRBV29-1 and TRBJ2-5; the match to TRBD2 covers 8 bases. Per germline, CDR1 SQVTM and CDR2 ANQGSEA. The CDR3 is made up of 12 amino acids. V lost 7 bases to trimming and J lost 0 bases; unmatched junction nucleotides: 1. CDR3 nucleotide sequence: TGCAGCGCGGGGGGGGACCAAGAGACCCAGTACTTC. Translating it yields CSAGGDQETQYF.

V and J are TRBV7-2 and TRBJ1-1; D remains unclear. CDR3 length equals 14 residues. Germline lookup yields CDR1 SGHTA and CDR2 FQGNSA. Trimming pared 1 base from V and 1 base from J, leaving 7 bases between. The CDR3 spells CASSLGPGNTEAFF. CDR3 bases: TGTGCCAGCAGCTTAGGGCCGGGGAACACTGAAGCTTTCTTT. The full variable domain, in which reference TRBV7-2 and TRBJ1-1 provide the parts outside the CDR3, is GAGVSQSPSNKVTEKGKDVELRCDPISGHTALYWYRQSLGQGLEFLIYFQGNSAPDKSGLPSDRFSAERTGGSVSTLTIQRTQQEDSAVYLCASSLGPGNTEAFFGQGTRLTVV.

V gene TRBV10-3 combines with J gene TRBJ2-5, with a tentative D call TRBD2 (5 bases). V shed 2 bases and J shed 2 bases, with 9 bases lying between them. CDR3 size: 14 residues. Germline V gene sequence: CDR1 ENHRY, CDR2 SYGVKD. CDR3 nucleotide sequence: TGTGCCATCAGTGAGCAGGACTGGCAAGAGACCCAGTACTTC. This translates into CAISEQDWQETQYF.

The CDR3 spells CASSEVSEETQYF. The CDR3 DNA follows: TGTGCCAGCAGTGAAGTGTCCGAAGAGACCCAGTACTTC. The chain has TRBV2 and TRBJ2-5; D unclear. This CDR3 has 13 amino acids. Germline V CDR1 and CDR2: SNHLY, FYNNEI. Trimming took off 1 base at V and 3 bases at J, with 6 bases between the two ends. Full variable domain (rest looked up from reference TRBV2 and TRBJ2-5): EPEVTQTPSHQVTQMGQEVILRCVPISNHLYFYWYRQILGQKVEFLVSFYNNEISEKSEIFDDQFSVERPDGSNFTLKIRSTKLEDSAMYFCASSEVSEETQYFGPGTRLLVL.

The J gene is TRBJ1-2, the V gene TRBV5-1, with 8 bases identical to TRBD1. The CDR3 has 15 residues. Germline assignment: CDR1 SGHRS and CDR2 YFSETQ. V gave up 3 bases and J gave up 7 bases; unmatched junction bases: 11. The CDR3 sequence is CASSSSTGAQSGYTF. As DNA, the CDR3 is TGCGCCAGCAGCTCGTCGACAGGGGCGCAGTCTGGCTACACCTTC. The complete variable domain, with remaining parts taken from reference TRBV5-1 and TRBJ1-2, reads KAGVTQTPRYLIKTRGQQVTLSCSPISGHRSVSWYQQTPGQGLQFLFEYFSETQRNKGNFPGRFSGRQFSNSRSEMNVSTLELGDSALYLCASSSSTGAQSGYTFGSGTRLTVV.

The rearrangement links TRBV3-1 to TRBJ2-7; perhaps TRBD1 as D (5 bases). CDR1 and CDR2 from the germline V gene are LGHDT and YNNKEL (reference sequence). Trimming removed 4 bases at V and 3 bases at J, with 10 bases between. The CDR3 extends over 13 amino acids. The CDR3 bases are TGTGCCAGCAGCCTCTACACAGGCTACGAGCAGTACTTC. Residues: CASSLYTGYEQYF.

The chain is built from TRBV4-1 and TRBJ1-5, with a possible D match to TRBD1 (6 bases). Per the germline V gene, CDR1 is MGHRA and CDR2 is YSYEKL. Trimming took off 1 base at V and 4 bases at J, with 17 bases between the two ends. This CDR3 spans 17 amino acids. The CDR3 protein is CASSQGSAQGRNQPQHF. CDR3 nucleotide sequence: TGCGCCAGCAGCCAAGGATCCGCCCAGGGGCGGAATCAGCCCCAGCATTTT.